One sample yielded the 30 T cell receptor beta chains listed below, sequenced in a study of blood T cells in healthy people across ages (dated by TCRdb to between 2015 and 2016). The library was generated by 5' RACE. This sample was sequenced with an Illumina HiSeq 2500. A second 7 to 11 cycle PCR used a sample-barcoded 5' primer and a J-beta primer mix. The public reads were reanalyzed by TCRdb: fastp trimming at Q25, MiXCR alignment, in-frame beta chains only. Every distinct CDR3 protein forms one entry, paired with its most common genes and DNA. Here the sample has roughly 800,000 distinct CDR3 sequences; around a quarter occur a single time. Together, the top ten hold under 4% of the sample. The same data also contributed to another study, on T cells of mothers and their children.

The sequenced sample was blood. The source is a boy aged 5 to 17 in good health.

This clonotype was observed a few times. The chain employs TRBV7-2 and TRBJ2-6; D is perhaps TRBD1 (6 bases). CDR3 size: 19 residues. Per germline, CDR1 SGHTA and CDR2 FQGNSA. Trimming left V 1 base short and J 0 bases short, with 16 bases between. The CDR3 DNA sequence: TGTGCCAGCAGCTTAGTAGTCGGGCAGGGGAGCTCTGGGGCCAACGTCCTGACTTTC. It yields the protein CASSLVVGQGSSGANVLTF.

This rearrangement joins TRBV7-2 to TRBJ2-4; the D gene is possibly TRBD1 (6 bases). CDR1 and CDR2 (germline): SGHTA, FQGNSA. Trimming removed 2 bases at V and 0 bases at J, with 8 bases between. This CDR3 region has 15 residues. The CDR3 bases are TGTGCCAGCAGCTTAAGGACAGTAGCCAAAAACATTCAGTACTTC. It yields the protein CASSLRTVAKNIQYF.

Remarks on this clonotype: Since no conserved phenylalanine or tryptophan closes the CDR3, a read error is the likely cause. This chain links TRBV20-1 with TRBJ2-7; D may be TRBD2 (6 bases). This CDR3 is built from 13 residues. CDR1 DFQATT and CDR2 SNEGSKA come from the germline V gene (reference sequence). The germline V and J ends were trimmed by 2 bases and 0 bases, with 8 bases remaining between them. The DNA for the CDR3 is TGCAGTGCTAGAAAGGAGGGCTCCTACGAGCAGTACCTC. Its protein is CSARKEGSYEQYL.

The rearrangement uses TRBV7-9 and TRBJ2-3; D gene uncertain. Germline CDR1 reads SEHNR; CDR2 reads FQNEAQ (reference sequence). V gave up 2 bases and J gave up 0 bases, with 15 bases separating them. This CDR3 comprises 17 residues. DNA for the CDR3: TGTGCCAGCAGCTTAAGAAGGACGGACCCTAGCACAGATACGCAGTATTTT. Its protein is CASSLRRTDPSTDTQYF.

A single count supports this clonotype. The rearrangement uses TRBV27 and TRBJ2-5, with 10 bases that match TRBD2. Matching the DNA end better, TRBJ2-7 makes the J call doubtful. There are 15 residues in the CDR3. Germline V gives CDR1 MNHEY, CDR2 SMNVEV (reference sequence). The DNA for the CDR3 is TGTGCCAGCAGTAGGGGGACTAGCGAAAGCGACGAGCAGTACTTC. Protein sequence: CASSRGTSESDEQYF.

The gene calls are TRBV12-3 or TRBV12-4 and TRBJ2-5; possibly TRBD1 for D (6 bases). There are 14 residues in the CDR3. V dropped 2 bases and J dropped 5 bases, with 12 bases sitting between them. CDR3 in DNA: TGTGCCAGCAGTTTAAGGGGGTTCAGGGAGACCCAGTACTTC. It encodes CASSLRGFRETQYF.

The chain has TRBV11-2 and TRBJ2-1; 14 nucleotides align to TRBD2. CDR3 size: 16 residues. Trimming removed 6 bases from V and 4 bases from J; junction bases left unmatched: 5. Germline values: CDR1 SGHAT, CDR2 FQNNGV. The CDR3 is CASRTSGGAKYNEQFF. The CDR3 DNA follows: TGTGCCAGCAGGACTAGCGGGGGGGCCAAATACAATGAGCAGTTCTTC. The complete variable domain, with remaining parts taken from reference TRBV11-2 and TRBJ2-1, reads EAGVAQSPRYKIIEKRQSVAFWCNPISGHATLYWYQQILGQGPKLLIQFQNNGVVDDSQLPKDRFSAERLKGVDSTLKIQPAKLEDSAVYLCASRTSGGAKYNEQFFGPGTRLTVL.

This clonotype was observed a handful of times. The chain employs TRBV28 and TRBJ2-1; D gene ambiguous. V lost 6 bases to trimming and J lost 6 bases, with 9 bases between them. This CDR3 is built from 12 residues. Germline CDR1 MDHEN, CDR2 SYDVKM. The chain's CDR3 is CASRPDGNEQFF. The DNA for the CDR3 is TGTGCCAGCAGACCCGACGGCAATGAGCAGTTCTTC.

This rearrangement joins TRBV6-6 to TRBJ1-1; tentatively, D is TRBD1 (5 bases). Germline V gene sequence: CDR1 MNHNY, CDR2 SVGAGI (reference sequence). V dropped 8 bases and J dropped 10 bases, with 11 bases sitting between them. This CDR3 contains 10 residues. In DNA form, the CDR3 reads TGTGCCAGCGGGGGTCTTGGAGCTTTCTTT. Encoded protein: CASGGLGAFF.

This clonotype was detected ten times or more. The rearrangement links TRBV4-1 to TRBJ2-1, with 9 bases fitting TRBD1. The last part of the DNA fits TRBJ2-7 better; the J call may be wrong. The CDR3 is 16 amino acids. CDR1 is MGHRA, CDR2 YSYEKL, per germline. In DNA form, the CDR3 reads TGCGCCAGCAGAAACCGCGTCCGGGACAGGGTGTACGAGCAGTACTTC. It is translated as CASRNRVRDRVYEQYF.

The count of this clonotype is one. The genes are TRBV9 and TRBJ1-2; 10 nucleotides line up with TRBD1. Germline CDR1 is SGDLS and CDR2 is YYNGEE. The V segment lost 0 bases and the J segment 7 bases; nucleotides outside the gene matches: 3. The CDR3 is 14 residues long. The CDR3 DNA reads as TGTGCCAGCAGCGTAGGACAGGGGGCAGGTGGCTACACCTTC. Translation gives CASSVGQGAGGYTF.

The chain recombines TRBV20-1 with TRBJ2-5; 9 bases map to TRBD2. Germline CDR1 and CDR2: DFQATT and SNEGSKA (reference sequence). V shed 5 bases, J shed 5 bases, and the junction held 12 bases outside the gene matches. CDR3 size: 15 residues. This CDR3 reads CSARVAGDIQETQYF. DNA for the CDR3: TGCAGTGCTCGCGTAGCGGGGGACATACAGGAGACCCAGTACTTC.

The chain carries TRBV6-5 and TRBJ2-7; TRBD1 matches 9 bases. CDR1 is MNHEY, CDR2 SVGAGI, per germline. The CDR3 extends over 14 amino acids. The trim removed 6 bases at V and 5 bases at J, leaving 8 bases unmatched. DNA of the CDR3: TGTGCCAGCAGAGACCGGGACAGGGCTGACGAGCAGTACTTC. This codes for CASRDRDRADEQYF.

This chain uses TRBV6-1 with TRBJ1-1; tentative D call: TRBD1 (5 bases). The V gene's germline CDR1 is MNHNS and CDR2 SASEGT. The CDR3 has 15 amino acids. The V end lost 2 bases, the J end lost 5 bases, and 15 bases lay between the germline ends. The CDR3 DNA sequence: TGTGCCAGCAGTGAATCTGGGACGGGAGGAACTGAAGCTTTCTTT. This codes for CASSESGTGGTEAFF.

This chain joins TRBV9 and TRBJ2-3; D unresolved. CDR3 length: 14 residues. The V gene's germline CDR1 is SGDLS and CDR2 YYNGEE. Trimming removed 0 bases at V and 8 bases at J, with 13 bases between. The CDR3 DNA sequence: TGTGCCAGCAGCGTAGGCTCACCTACGGGTACGCAGTATTTT. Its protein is CASSVGSPTGTQYF.

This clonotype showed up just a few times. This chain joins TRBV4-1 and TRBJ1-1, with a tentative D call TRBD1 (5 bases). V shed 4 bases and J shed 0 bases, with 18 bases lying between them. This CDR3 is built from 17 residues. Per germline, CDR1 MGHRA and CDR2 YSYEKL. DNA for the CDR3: TGCGCCAGCAGCCCAGACCGAGGATTAGGGGTGAACACTGAAGCTTTCTTT. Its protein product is CASSPDRGLGVNTEAFF.

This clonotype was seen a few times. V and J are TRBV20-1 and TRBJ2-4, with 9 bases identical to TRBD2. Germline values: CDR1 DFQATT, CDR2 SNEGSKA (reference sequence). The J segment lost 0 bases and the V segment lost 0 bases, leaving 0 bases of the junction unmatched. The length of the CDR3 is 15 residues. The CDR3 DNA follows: TGCAGTGCTAGAGAAGCGGGGGGAGCCAAAAACATTCAGTACTTC. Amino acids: CSAREAGGAKNIQYF.

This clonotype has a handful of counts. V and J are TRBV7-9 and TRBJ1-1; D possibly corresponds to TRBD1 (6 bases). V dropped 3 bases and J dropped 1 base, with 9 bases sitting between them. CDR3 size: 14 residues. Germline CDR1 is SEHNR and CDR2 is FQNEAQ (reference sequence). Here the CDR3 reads CASSFPGQNTEAFF. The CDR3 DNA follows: TGTGCCAGCAGCTTCCCGGGACAGAACACTGAAGCTTTCTTT.

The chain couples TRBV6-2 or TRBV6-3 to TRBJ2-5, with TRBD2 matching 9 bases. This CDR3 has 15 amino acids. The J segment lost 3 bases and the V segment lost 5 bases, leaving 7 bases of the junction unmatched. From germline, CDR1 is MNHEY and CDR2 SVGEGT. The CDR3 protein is CASSISRGREETQYF. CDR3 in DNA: TGTGCCAGCAGTATCTCTCGCGGGAGGGAAGAGACCCAGTACTTC.

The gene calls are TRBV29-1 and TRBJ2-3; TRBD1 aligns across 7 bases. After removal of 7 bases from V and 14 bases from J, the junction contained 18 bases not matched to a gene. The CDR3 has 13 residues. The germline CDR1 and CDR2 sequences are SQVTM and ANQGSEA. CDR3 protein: CSAHALNGDSRYF. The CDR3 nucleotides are TGCAGCGCCCACGCACTCAACGGGGACAGTCGGTATTTT.

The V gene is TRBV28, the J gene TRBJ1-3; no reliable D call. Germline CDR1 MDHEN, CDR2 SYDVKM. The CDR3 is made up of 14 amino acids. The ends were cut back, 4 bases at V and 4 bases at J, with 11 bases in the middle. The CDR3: CASSSLDVGNTIYF. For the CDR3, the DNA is TGTGCCAGCAGTTCCCTGGACGTCGGAAACACCATATATTTT.

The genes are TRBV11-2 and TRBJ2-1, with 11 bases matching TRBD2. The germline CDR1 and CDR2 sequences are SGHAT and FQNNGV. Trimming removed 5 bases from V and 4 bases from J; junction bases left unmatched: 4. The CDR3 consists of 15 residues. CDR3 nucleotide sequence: TGTGCCAGCAGCGACCGGACTAGCGGGTACAATGAGCAGTTCTTC. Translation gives CASSDRTSGYNEQFF.

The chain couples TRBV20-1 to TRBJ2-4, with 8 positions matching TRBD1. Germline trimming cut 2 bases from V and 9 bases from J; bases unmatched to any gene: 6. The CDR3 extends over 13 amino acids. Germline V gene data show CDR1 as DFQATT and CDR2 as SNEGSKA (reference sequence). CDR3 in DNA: TGCAGTGCTAGATCTAGGACAGGGACCATTCAGTACTTC. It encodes CSARSRTGTIQYF.

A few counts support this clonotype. The CDR3 nucleotides read TGCGCCAGCAGCCAAGATGGGGAGGGTCCAAACACCATATATTTT. Residues: CASSQDGEGPNTIYF. The V gene is TRBV4-3, the J gene TRBJ1-3; D call uncertain. Between the trimmed V and J ends, which lost 0 bases and 6 bases, there was a span of 12 bases. Per germline, CDR1 LGHNA and CDR2 YSLEER. The CDR3 covers 15 residues.

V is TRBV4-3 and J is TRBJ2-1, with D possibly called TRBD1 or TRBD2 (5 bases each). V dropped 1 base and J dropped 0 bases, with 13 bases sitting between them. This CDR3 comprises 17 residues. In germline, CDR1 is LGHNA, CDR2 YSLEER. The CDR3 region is CASSQGWGISSYNEQFF. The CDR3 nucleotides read TGCGCCAGCAGCCAAGGCTGGGGGATTAGCTCCTACAATGAGCAGTTCTTC.

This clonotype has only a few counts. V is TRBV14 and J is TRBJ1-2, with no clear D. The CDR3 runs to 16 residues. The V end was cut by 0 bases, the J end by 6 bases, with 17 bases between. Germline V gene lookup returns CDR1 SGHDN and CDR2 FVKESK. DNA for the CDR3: TGTGCCAGCAGCCAAGAAGATCGGGTCCTTGGGCATGGCTACACCTTC. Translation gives CASSQEDRVLGHGYTF.

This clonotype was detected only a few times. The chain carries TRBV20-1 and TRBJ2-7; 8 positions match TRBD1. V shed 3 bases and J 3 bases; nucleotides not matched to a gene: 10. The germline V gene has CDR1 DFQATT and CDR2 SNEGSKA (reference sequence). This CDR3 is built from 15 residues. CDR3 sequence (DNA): TGCAGTGCTAGCGCCGGGACAGGAGCTTACTACGAGCAGTACTTC. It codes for CSASAGTGAYYEQYF.

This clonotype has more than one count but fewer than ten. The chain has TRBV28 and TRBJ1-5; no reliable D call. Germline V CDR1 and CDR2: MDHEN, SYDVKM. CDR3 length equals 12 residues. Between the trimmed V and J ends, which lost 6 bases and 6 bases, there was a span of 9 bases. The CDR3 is CASRLPGQPQHF. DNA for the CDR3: TGTGCCAGCAGGCTCCCGGGTCAGCCCCAGCATTTT.

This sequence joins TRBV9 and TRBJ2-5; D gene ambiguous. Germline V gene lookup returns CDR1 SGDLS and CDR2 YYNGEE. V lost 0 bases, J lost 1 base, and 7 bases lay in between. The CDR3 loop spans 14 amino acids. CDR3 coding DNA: TGTGCCAGCAGCGTAGGACGGATCCAAGAGACCCAGTACTTC. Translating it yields CASSVGRIQETQYF.

CDR3 protein: CASSSRQGDNSPLHF. As DNA, the CDR3 is TGTGCCAGCAGCTCAAGACAGGGAGATAATTCACCCCTCCACTTT. The rearrangement uses TRBV7-9 and TRBJ1-6, with 7 bases aligning to TRBD1. V shed 4 bases, J shed 5 bases, and the junction held 5 bases outside the gene matches. CDR1 is SEHNR, CDR2 FQNEAQ, per germline (reference sequence). This CDR3 is 15 amino acids long.